The rows below give T cell receptor beta chains drawn from one sample of a study of T cell responses to AZD1222 COVID-19 vaccine. Sequencing was performed with immunoSEQ multiplex PCR; in TCRdb, only in-frame clones are kept and a portion is missing. The data hold roughly 130,000 clones, with approximately 90% observed a single time. The sequenced sample was peripheral blood, obtained on day 0 of AZD1222 vaccination. Receptors were obtained from an adult in good health. Both conserved end residues are part of each CDR3. A D gene is named only where the DNA matches it firmly. Where a row states a size, it is once, few, many or the class of an expanded clone; other rows omit it.

TRBV5-5	TRBJ2-5	NA	NA	CASSPHLQETQYF	TGTGCCAGCAGCCCCCACCTCCAAGAGACCCAGTACTTC
TRBV4-1	TRBJ2-1	TRBD2	NA	CASSQEGGSSYNEQFF	TGCGCCAGCAGCCAAGAAGGCGGGAGCTCCTACAATGAGCAGTTCTTC
TRBV7-9	TRBJ2-7	NA	NA	CASSFLAGEQYF	TGTGCCAGCAGCTTCCTCGCCGGCGAGCAGTACTTC
TRBV28	TRBJ1-2	NA	NA	CASSLTSPGSNYGYTF	TGTGCCAGCAGTTTAACCTCTCCCGGGTCGAACTATGGCTACACCTTC
TRBV4-1	TRBJ1-6	NA	NA	CASSQLGDGSESPLHF	TGCGCCAGCAGCCAACTAGGTGATGGGTCGGAATCACCCCTCCACTTT
TRBV10-3	TRBJ1-5	NA	NA	CAIIWPIGGKLEYSNQPQHF	TGTGCCATCATCTGGCCGATAGGAGGGAAGTTGGAGTATAGCAATCAGCCCCAGCATTTT
TRBV5-1	TRBJ2-7	NA	NA	CASSLASKGEQYF	TGCGCCAGCAGCTTGGCCTCTAAGGGCGAGCAGTACTTC
TRBV30	TRBJ1-6	NA	once	CAWTTGAGSPLHF	TGTGCCTGGACGACGGGGGCAGGTTCACCCCTCCACTTT
TRBV7-7	TRBJ2-2	TRBD1	once	CASSLGDRATGELFF	TGTGCTAGCAGCTTAGGGGACAGAGCCACCGGGGAGCTGTTTTTT
TRBV7-2	TRBJ1-2	TRBD1	NA	CASSLDRGDYGYTF	TGTGCCAGCAGCTTGGACAGGGGGGACTATGGCTACACCTTC
TRBV27	TRBJ2-2	NA	NA	CASTLYANTGELFF	TGTGCCAGCACCCTATACGCAAACACCGGGGAGCTGTTTTTT
TRBV11-3	TRBJ1-2	NA	NA	CASSHRVTNYGYTF	TGTGCCAGCAGCCACAGGGTGACTAACTATGGCTACACCTTC
TRBV11-3	TRBJ2-3	TRBD2	NA	CASSTSGRTDTQYF	TGTGCCAGCAGCACTAGCGGGAGAACAGATACGCAGTATTTT
TRBV6-1	TRBJ1-5	NA	NA	CASSVGGPYSNQPQHF	TGTGCCAGCAGTGTGGGAGGGCCCTATAGCAATCAGCCCCAGCATTTT